The T cell receptor (beta chain) under discussion was sequenced for a study of monozygotic twins with inflammatory bowel disease. Following a re-call of the 5' RACE reads, TCRdb has one entry per CDR3 protein and lacks DNA. Its clone listing holds about 200,000 distinct CDR3 sequences. The germline CDR1 and CDR2 sequences are DFQATT and SNEGSKA (reference sequence). This CDR3 has 12 residues. Material for sequencing was blood. V is TRBV20-1 and J is TRBJ2-2; TCRdb gives TRBD2 as the D gene, but with no DNA this cannot be confirmed. The clonotype was recovered from a human donor with ulcerative colitis or Crohn's disease, or a healthy co-twin of an affected twin (not recorded which). CDR3 amino acids: CSAGEETGELFF.